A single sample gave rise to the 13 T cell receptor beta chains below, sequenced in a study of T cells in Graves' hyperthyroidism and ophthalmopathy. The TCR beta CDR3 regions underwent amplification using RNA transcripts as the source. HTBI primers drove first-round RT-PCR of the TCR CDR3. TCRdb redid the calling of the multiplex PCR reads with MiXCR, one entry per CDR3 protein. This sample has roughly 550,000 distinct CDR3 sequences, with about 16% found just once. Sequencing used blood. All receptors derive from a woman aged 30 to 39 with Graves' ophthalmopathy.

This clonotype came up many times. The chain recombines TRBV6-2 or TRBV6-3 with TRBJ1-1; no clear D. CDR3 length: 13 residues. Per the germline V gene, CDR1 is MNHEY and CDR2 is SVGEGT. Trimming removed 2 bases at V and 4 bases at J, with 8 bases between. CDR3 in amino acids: CASSYAPTTEAFF. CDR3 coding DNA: TGTGCCAGCAGTTACGCCCCTACCACTGAAGCTTTCTTT.

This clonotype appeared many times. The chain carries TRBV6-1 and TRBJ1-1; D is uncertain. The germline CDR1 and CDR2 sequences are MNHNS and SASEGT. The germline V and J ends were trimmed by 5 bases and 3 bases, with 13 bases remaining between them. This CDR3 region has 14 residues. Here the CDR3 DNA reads TGTGCCAGCAGTTATGGTTCGGTTGACACTGAAGCTTTCTTT. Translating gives CASSYGSVDTEAFF.

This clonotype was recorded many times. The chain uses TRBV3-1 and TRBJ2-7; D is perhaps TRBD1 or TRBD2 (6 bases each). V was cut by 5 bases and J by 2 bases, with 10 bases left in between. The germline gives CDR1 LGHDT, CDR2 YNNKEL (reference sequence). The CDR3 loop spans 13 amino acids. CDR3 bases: TGTGCCAGCAGCGGGGGCGGGACCTACGAGCAGTACTTC. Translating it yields CASSGGGTYEQYF.

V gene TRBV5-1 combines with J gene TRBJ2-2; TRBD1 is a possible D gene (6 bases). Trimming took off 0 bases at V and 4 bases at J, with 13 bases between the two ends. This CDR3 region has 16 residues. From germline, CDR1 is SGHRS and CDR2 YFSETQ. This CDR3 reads CASSLVSGESTGELFF. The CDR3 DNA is TGCGCCAGCAGCTTGGTATCAGGGGAGAGCACCGGGGAGCTGTTTTTT.

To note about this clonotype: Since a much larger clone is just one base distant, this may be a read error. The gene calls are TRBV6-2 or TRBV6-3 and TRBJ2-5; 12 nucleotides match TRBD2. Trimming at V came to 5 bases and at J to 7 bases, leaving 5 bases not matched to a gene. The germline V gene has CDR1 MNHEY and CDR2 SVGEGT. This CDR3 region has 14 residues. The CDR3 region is CASSRLAGEGTQYF. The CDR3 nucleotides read TGTGCCAGCAGTAGACTAGCGGGAGAGGGGACCCAGTACTTC.

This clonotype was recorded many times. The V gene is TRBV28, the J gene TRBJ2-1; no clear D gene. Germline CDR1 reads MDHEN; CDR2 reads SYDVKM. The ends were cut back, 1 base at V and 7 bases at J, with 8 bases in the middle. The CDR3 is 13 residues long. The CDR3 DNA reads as TGTGCCAGCAGTTTATTAGGGCGAAATGAGCAGTTCTTC. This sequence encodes CASSLLGRNEQFF.

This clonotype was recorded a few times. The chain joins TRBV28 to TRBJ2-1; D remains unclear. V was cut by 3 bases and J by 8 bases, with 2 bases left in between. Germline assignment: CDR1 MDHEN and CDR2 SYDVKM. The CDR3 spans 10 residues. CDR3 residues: CASSFYEQFF. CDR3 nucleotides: TGTGCCAGCAGTTTTTATGAGCAGTTCTTC.

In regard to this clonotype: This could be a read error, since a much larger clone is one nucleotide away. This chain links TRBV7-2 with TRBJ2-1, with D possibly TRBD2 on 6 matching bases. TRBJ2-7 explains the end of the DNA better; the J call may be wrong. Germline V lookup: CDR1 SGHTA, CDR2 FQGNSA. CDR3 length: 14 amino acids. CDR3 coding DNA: TGTGCCAGCAGCGGATTGTTACTAGCAAATGAGCAGTACTTC. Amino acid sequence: CASSGLLLANEQYF.

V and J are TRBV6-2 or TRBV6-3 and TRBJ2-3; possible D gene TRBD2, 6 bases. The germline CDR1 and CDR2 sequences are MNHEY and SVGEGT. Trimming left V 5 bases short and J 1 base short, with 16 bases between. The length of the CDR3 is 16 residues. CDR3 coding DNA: TGTGCCAGCAGTGCGGGATCGTTAGGGCGCACAGATACGCAGTATTTT. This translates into CASSAGSLGRTDTQYF.

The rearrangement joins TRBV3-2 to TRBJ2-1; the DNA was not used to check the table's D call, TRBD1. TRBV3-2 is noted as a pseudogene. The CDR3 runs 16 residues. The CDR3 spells CASSRRVRGRIHEQFF. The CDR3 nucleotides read TGTGCCAGCAGCCGTCGGGTTAGGGGGCGCATACATGAGCAGTTCTTC.

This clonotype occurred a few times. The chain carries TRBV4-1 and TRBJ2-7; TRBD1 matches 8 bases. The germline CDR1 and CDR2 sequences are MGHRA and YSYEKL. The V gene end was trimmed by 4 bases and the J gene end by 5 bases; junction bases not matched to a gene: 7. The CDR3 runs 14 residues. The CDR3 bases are TGCGCCAGCAGCCCCGGACAGGGATTCAACGAGCAGTACTTC. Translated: CASSPGQGFNEQYF.

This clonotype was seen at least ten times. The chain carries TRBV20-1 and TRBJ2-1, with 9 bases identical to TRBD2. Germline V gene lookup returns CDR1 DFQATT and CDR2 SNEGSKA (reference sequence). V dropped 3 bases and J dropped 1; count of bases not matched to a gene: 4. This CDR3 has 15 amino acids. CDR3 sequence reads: CSARGTSLSYNEQFF. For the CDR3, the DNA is TGCAGTGCTAGGGGGACTAGCTTGTCCTACAATGAGCAGTTCTTC.

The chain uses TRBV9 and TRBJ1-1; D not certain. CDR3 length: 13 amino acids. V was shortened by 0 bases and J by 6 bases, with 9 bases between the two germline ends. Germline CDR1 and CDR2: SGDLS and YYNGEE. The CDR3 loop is CASSVAPAAEAFF. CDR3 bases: TGTGCCAGCAGCGTAGCCCCGGCAGCTGAAGCTTTCTTT.